The 12 T cell receptor beta chains reported below all come from one sample, sequenced in a study of neurological immune-mediated disorders. MiXCR, run by TCRdb on the 5' RACE reads, gives a single entry per CDR3 protein. The sample holds just over 30,000 distinct CDR3 sequences, over 3.5% seen once. The sequenced sample consisted of CD4+ T cells from blood. Source of these receptors: a woman between 35 and 50 years old in good health.

In this sample, this clonotype turned up many times. The V gene is TRBV27, the J gene TRBJ1-2; 11 bases line up with TRBD1. V was clipped by 4 bases and J by 5 bases; unmatched bases: 3. This CDR3 is built from 14 residues. The germline CDR1 and CDR2 sequences are MNHEY and SMNVEV (reference sequence). The CDR3 reads CASSSGQGGYGYTF. In DNA form, the CDR3 reads TGTGCCAGCAGTTCGGGACAGGGGGGATATGGCTACACCTTC.

This clonotype occurred many times. This sequence joins TRBV20-1 and TRBJ2-5; weak D call: TRBD2 (5 bases). CDR1 is DFQATT, CDR2 SNEGSKA, per germline (reference sequence). The CDR3 totals 13 residues. Between the trimmed V and J ends, which lost 2 bases and 5 bases, there was a span of 12 bases. This chain's CDR3 is CSARSTGRETQYF. The CDR3 DNA sequence: TGCAGTGCTAGATCAACGGGAAGGGAGACCCAGTACTTC.

This clonotype was seen at least ten times. The rearrangement uses TRBV20-1 and TRBJ1-1; D is undetermined. The germline V gene has CDR1 DFQATT and CDR2 SNEGSKA (reference sequence). Trimming removed 3 bases at V and 0 bases at J, with 11 bases between. The CDR3 is 14 residues long. CDR3 sequence reads: CSASLSRLNTEAFF. CDR3 DNA: TGCAGTGCTAGTTTATCCCGACTGAACACTGAAGCTTTCTTT.

The chain couples TRBV28 to TRBJ2-7; 8 positions agree with TRBD1. The germline CDR1 and CDR2 sequences are MDHEN and SYDVKM. V lost 5 bases to trimming and J lost 5 bases; unmatched junction nucleotides: 8. CDR3 size: 14 residues. CDR3 nucleotides: TGTGCCAGCAGTCCCCCCCCGGGACAGGACGAGCAGTACTTC. Protein sequence: CASSPPPGQDEQYF.

This sequence joins TRBV19 and TRBJ2-3; 8 bases map to TRBD1. V was pared by 6 bases and J by 6 bases, with 14 bases of the junction left unmatched. Germline V CDR1 and CDR2: LNHDA, SQIVND (reference sequence). This CDR3 comprises 16 residues. Written as DNA, the CDR3 is TGTGCCAGTAGCGATGCCCTGGACAGGGCTGTGGATACGCAGTATTTT. This codes for CASSDALDRAVDTQYF.

This clonotype appeared many times. The chain joins TRBV5-1 to TRBJ2-7; TRBD1 is a possible D gene (5 bases). The germline CDR1 and CDR2 sequences are SGHRS and YFSETQ. The germline V and J ends were trimmed by 1 base and 0 bases, with 5 bases remaining between them. The CDR3 runs 13 residues. CDR3 residues: CASSLQGSYEQYF. Written as DNA, the CDR3 is TGCGCCAGCAGCTTGCAGGGCTCCTACGAGCAGTACTTC.

This clonotype was counted ten times or more. The CDR3 bases are TGTGCCAGCGGGGAACTGTACAATGAGCAGTTCTTC. Translating it yields CASGELYNEQFF. The chain is built from TRBV3-1 and TRBJ2-1; D remains ambiguous. Germline lookup yields CDR1 LGHDT and CDR2 YNNKEL (reference sequence). This CDR3 region has 12 residues. V lost 8 bases, J lost 4 bases, and 9 bases lay in between.

This clonotype occurred many times. This chain links TRBV6-5 with TRBJ2-1; TRBD2 aligns across 12 bases. V lost 0 bases, J lost 14 bases, and 17 bases stayed unmatched. Germline V CDR1 and CDR2: MNHEY, SVGAGI. The CDR3 contains 18 residues. In DNA form, the CDR3 reads TGTGCCAGCAGTTACTCCCCCCTCGGGACTAGCGGGCCGCGGAAAGAGTTCTTC. Translated, it gives CASSYSPLGTSGPRKEFF.

This clonotype was seen at least ten times. The chain combines TRBV10-3 with TRBJ2-1, with 9 bases that match TRBD2. The CDR3 totals 16 residues. V trimming: 0 bases; J trimming: 7 bases; junction bases outside the gene matches: 7. Per the germline V gene, CDR1 is ENHRY and CDR2 is SYGVKD. The CDR3 reads CAISESTGTSFNEQFF. The DNA of the CDR3 is TGTGCCATCAGTGAGTCGACAGGGACTAGCTTTAATGAGCAGTTCTTC.

This clonotype was recorded at least ten times. The V and J genes are TRBV6-6 and TRBJ2-1; 11 bases fit TRBD2. With V trimmed by 6 bases and J by 0 bases, 13 bases remained unmatched. Germline V gene lookup returns CDR1 MNHNY and CDR2 SVGAGI (reference sequence). CDR3 length equals 19 residues. For the CDR3, the DNA is TGTGCCAGCAGCCAAAGGTCTAGCGGGAGGCAGAGCTCCTACAATGAGCAGTTCTTC. Amino acid sequence: CASSQRSSGRQSSYNEQFF.

This clonotype was recorded at least ten times. The chain couples TRBV10-2 to TRBJ2-1; 13 nucleotides align to TRBD2. The junction had 9 bases not matched to a gene; V was cut back by 4 bases and J by 9 bases. This CDR3 contains 16 residues. Germline lookup yields CDR1 WSHSY and CDR2 SAAADI. For the CDR3, the DNA is TGCGCCAGCAGTGTGTCAGGACTAGCGGGAGTGGGTGAGCAGTTCTTC. This encodes CASSVSGLAGVGEQFF.

This clonotype was observed at least ten times. This chain links TRBV7-8 with TRBJ1-6; D not certain. The CDR3 totals 14 residues. Looked up from germline, CDR1 is SGHVS and CDR2 is FQNEAQ. The V end lost 0 bases, the J end lost 10 bases, and 10 bases lay between the germline ends. CDR3 sequence reads: CASSLASQGSPLHF. The DNA for the CDR3 is TGTGCCAGCAGCTTAGCCTCGCAAGGGTCACCCCTCCACTTT. Based on the CDR3 plus reference TRBV7-8 and TRBJ1-6, the full variable domain is GAGVSQSPRYKVAKRGQDVALRCDPISGHVSLFWYQQALGQGPEFLTYFQNEAQLDKSGLPSDRFFAERPEGSVSTLKIQRTQQEDSAVYLCASSLASQGSPLHFGNGTRLTVT.